The clone carrying this T cell receptor (beta chain) was observed a few times. Its cognate antigen is unknown. Amplification yielded TCR beta CDR3 regions, with RNA transcripts as the source. HTBI primers drove first-round RT-PCR of the TCR CDR3. Each CDR3 protein gets one entry after TCRdb re-called the multiplex PCR reads with MiXCR. This sample has approximately 500,000 distinct CDR3 sequences, with 40% to 55% found just once. Absent ophthalmopathy progression within 18 months defined stable Graves' hyperthyroidism. It was uncontrolled infection, other autoimmune disease, pregnancy or lactation that excluded patients. The data were taken from a study of T cells in Graves' hyperthyroidism and ophthalmopathy. Study-wide findings and caveats: For ophthalmopathy, model prediction preceded onset by a median roughly 6.3 months. In the analysis, a 13 V-J model separated ophthalmopathy from stable hyperthyroidism.

CDR1 is SGHDT and CDR2 is YYEEEE in the germline V gene. The CDR3 covers 14 residues. V lost 6 bases to trimming and J lost 2 bases; unmatched junction nucleotides: 6. The sequencing input was peripheral blood or thyroid tissue (not recorded which). This clonotype originated in a woman between 18 and 29 years old with Graves' hyperthyroidism. V usage is TRBV5-6 and J usage is TRBJ2-5; 8 bases map to TRBD1. The chain's CDR3 is CASTTDRGQETQYF. CDR3 DNA sequence: TGTGCCAGCACCACAGACAGGGGTCAAGAGACCCAGTACTTC.